This TCR beta chain was identified during a study of CD8 T cells in ankylosing spondylitis. In germline, CDR1 is LGHDT, CDR2 YNNKEL (reference sequence). The J segment lost 5 bases and the V segment lost 2 bases, leaving 7 bases of the junction unmatched. CDR3 length equals 15 residues. Details on this clonotype: Its specificity is unknown.

Study results and limitations: Earlier studies detected some motif variants in reactive arthritis synovial fluid and blood. Roughly eight highly homologous variants made up a TCR beta motif that seemed to typify ankylosing spondylitis blood.

Via MiXCR, TCRdb re-called the 5' RACE reads, giving one row per CDR3 protein. The repertoire consists of about 480,000 distinct CDR3 sequences, with about a sixth occurring once and the leading ten covering approximately 0.93%. Sequenced material: blood, either unsorted or a sorted T cell fraction (not recorded which). The receptor was derived from a male donor with ankylosing spondylitis. The chain couples TRBV3-1 to TRBJ2-5; TRBD2 aligns across 8 bases. Here the CDR3 reads CASSQLTSEGETQYF. CDR3 DNA sequence: TGTGCCAGCAGCCAATTGACTAGCGAGGGGGAGACCCAGTACTTC.